In this sample, the clone carrying this TCR beta chain turned up a few times. CDR3 length: 14 residues. The V gene end was trimmed by 5 bases and the J gene end by 6 bases; junction bases not matched to a gene: 6. Germline V gene lookup returns CDR1 SGHKS and CDR2 YYEKEE (reference sequence). TCRdb redid the calling of the 5' RACE reads with MiXCR, one entry per CDR3 protein. The sample lists 300,000 to 450,000 distinct CDR3 sequences; 7% to 9% were seen once. The data belong to a study of T cells after yellow fever vaccination. Sequenced material: PBMCs, taken around 45 days after the first yellow fever vaccination. This receptor was identified in a man younger than 30 who received the YFV17D yellow fever vaccine. The V and J genes are TRBV5-5 and TRBJ2-1, with TRBD1 matching over 9 bases. In DNA, the CDR3 is TGTGCCAGCAGGCCCGGGACAGGGCTCAATGAGCAGTTCTTC. Protein sequence: CASRPGTGLNEQFF. The whole variable domain, remainder taken from reference TRBV5-5 and TRBJ2-1, is DAGVTQSPTHLIKTRGQQVTLRCSPISGHKSVSWYQQVLGQGPQFIFQYYEKEERGRGNFPDRFSARQFPNYSSELNVNALLLGDSALYLCASRPGTGLNEQFFGPGTRLTVL.